The clone carrying this T cell receptor (beta chain) was counted at least ten times. Each CDR3 protein gets one entry after TCRdb re-called the reads with MiXCR. The table includes fewer than 300,000 distinct CDR3 sequences, 20% to 30% detected once. The source of the sample is a study of T cell repertoires in cytomegalovirus infection. The overall study: Public TCR beta signature analysis indicated the presence of both CMV infection and matching HLA type.

The specimen sequenced was PBMCs. The TCR was taken from a human donor in good health (CMV status not recorded). Some clones in this sample may be carry-over from other donors' samples.

The CDR3 loop is CASSLVAGGDTQYF. The CDR3 DNA follows: TGTGCCAGCAGCTTAGTTGCAGGGGGAGATACGCAGTATTTT. The chain combines TRBV7-2 with TRBJ2-3; 7 bases are a match to TRBD1. The CDR3 runs 14 residues. From germline, CDR1 is SGHTA and CDR2 FQGNSA. Trimming cost V 1 base and J 5 bases; bases outside gene matches: 3.